Shown below are 10 T cell receptor beta chains from a single sample sequenced in a study of cytomegalovirus exposure and HLA in healthy donors. The PCR was carried out with 60 Vbeta primers and 13 Jbeta primers. Using immunoSEQ multiplex PCR, the repertoire was profiled, and TCRdb retains in-frame clones only, with some absent. The sample lists some 120,000 clones, 80% occurring once. The specimen sequenced was PBMCs. These receptors were taken from a man in his forties in good health and CMV-seronegative.

This CDR3 is CAWSSGINYGYTF. The CDR3 coding sequence is TGTGCCTGGAGTTCAGGGATAAACTATGGCTACACCTTC. V is TRBV30 and J is TRBJ1-2, with D perhaps TRBD1 (5 bases). This CDR3 comprises 13 residues. With 2 bases removed from V and 2 bases from J, the gap between germline ends came to 9 bases. CDR1 and CDR2 from the germline V gene are GTSNPN and SVGIG (reference sequence).

This clone appeared a single time. J is TRBJ1-1 and V is TRBV6-6; D remains unclear. Trimming removed 5 bases from V and 3 bases from J, with 7 bases in between. The length of the CDR3 is 12 residues. The germline V gene has CDR1 MNHNY and CDR2 SVGAGI (reference sequence). CDR3 region: CASSQLDTEAFF. The DNA of the CDR3 is TGTGCCAGCAGTCAGTTGGACACTGAAGCTTTCTTT.

The chain links TRBV5-1 to TRBJ2-6, with D possibly TRBD2 on 5 matching bases. There are 15 residues in the CDR3. Trimming cost V 4 bases and J 0 bases, with 8 bases left between them. Germline loops: CDR1 SGHRS, CDR2 YFSETQ. The CDR3: CASSPGDSGANVLTF. CDR3 bases: TGCGCCAGCAGCCCCGGGGACTCTGGGGCCAACGTCCTGACTTTC. The full variable domain, in which reference TRBV5-1 and TRBJ2-6 provide the parts outside the CDR3, is KAGVTQTPRYLIKTRGQQVTLSCSPISGHRSVSWYQQTPGQGLQFLFEYFSETQRNKGNFPGRFSGRQFSNSRSEMNVSTLELGDSALYLCASSPGDSGANVLTFGAGSRLTVL.

The CDR3 nucleotides read TGTGCCAGCAGCAGACTTGGGTCGGACACCGGGGAGCTGTTTTTT. Protein: CASSRLGSDTGELFF. J is TRBJ2-2 and V is TRBV5-6; D is unclear. CDR3 length: 15 residues. Trimming took 4 bases from V and 3 from J, leaving 13 bases between them. CDR1 SGHDT and CDR2 YYEEEE come from the germline V gene.

The CDR3 DNA is TGTGCCAGCAGCTTAGGGAACCGCAGGGCTGGGGCCAACGTCCTGACTTTC. Protein sequence: CASSLGNRRAGANVLTF. V usage is TRBV7-2 and J usage is TRBJ2-6, with a possible D match to TRBD1 (5 bases). The CDR3 runs 17 residues. V dropped 1 base and J dropped 2 bases, with 12 bases sitting between them. Germline V gene data show CDR1 as SGHTA and CDR2 as FQGNSA.

In DNA form, the CDR3 reads TGTGCCAGCAGCCGGCAGGGAGGGAAAGCTCAAGAGACCCAGTACTTC. Its translation: CASSRQGGKAQETQYF. The genes are TRBV7-9 and TRBJ2-5, with 7 bases lining up with TRBD2. V lost 5 bases, J lost 2 bases, and 11 bases stayed unmatched. CDR3 length: 16 amino acids. Germline CDR1 and CDR2: SEHNR and FQNEAQ (reference sequence).

This clone came up once. V usage is TRBV2 and J usage is TRBJ2-3, with a weak D call TRBD1 (6 bases). In germline, CDR1 is SNHLY, CDR2 FYNNEI. This CDR3 comprises 14 residues. V was clipped by 7 bases and J by 0 bases, with 11 bases between them. The CDR3: CASKQRGSTDTQYF. In DNA, the CDR3 is TGTGCCAGCAAACAAAGGGGGAGCACAGATACGCAGTATTTT.

This clone appeared once. The V call is TRBV5-4, the J call TRBJ1-2, with 10 bases lining up with TRBD1. The CDR3 consists of 15 residues. CDR1 is SGHNT and CDR2 is YYREEE in the germline V gene (reference sequence). V gave up 3 bases and J gave up 7 bases; unmatched junction bases: 9. The CDR3 loop is CASSSPPGQGSGYTF. The CDR3 DNA reads TGTGCCAGCAGCTCTCCCCCGGGACAGGGGTCTGGCTACACCTTC.

The gene calls are TRBV2 and TRBJ2-5; tentatively, D is TRBD2 (5 bases). Germline CDR1 is SNHLY and CDR2 is FYNNEI. V was trimmed by 5 bases and J by 5 bases, leaving 12 bases between them. This CDR3 has 13 amino acids. The CDR3, as DNA: TGTGCCAGCAGTCGGGGTAGCTGGGAGACCCAGTACTTC. This encodes CASSRGSWETQYF.

This chain uses TRBV27 with TRBJ1-2; a possible D gene is TRBD1 (6 bases). Germline loops: CDR1 MNHEY, CDR2 SMNVEV (reference sequence). Deletions cut 1 base from V and 5 bases from J, with 17 bases between. The CDR3 runs 16 residues. The CDR3 region is CASSLLGAGAQYGYTF. The CDR3 nucleotides read TGTGCCAGCAGTTTATTGGGAGCAGGGGCACAATATGGCTACACCTTC.